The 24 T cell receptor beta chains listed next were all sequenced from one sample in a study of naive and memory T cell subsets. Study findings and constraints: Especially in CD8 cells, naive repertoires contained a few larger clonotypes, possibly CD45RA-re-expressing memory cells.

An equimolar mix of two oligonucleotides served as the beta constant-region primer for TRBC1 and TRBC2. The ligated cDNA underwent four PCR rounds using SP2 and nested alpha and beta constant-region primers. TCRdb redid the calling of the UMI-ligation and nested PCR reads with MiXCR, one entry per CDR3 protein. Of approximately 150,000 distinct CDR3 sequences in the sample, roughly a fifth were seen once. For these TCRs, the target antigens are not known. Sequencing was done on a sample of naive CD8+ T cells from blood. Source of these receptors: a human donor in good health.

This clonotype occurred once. The CDR3 is CASSSLTSGDAYEQFF. The DNA for the CDR3 is TGTGCCAGCAGCTCATTGACTAGCGGGGACGCCTATGAGCAGTTCTTC. V gene TRBV7-6 combines with J gene TRBJ2-1, with TRBD2 matching over 11 bases. Per germline, CDR1 SGHVS and CDR2 FNYEAQ. The CDR3 sequence is 16 residues long. Losses at the gene ends were 4 bases for V and 8 bases for J; bases not matched to a gene: 10.

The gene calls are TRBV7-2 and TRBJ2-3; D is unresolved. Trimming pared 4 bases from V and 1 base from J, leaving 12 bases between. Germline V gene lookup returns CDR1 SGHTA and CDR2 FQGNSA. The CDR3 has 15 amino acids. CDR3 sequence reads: CASSSQPVRTDTQYF. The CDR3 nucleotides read TGTGCCAGCAGCTCTCAACCGGTGCGCACAGATACGCAGTATTTT. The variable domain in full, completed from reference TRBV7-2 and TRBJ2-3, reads GAGVSQSPSNKVTEKGKDVELRCDPISGHTALYWYRQSLGQGLEFLIYFQGNSAPDKSGLPSDRFSAERTGGSVSTLTIQRTQQEDSAVYLCASSSQPVRTDTQYFGPGTRLTVL.

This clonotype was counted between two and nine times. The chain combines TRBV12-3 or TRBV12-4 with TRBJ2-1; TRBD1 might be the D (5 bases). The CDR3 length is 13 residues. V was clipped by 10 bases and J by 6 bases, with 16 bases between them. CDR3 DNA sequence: TGTGCCACTTCGGACATCCGAGGCAATGAGCAGTTCTTC. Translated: CATSDIRGNEQFF.

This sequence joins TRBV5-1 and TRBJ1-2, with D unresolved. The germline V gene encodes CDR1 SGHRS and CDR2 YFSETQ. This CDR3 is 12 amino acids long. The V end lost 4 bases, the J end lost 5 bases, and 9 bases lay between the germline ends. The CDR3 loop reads CASSPAGYGYTF. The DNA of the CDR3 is TGCGCCAGCAGCCCAGCAGGTTATGGCTACACCTTC. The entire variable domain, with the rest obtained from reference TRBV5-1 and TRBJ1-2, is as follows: KAGVTQTPRYLIKTRGQQVTLSCSPISGHRSVSWYQQTPGQGLQFLFEYFSETQRNKGNFPGRFSGRQFSNSRSEMNVSTLELGDSALYLCASSPAGYGYTFGSGTRLTVV.

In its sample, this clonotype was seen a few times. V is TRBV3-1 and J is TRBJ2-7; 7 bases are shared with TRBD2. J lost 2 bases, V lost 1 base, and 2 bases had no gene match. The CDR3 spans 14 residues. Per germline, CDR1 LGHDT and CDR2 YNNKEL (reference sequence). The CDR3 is CASSQGSGAYEQYF. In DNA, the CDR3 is TGTGCCAGCAGCCAAGGGAGCGGGGCCTACGAGCAGTACTTC.

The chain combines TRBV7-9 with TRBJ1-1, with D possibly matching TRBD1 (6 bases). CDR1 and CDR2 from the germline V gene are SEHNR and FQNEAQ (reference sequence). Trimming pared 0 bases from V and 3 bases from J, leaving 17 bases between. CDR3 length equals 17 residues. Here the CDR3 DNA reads TGTGCCAGCAGCTTAGCTTCTCAGGGGTTGGCGGACACTGAAGCTTTCTTT. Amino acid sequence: CASSLASQGLADTEAFF. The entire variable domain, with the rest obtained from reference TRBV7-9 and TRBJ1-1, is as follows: DTGVSQNPRHKITKRGQNVTFRCDPISEHNRLYWYRQTLGQGPEFLTYFQNEAQLEKSRLLSDRFSAERPKGSFSTLEIQRTEQGDSAMYLCASSLASQGLADTEAFFGQGTRLTVV.

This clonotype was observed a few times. The CDR3 reads CASSLYSLEQFF. CDR3 DNA sequence: TGTGCCAGCAGCTTATACTCCCTTGAGCAGTTCTTC. The J gene is TRBJ2-1, the V gene TRBV7-9; D gene ambiguous. V was pared by 2 bases and J by 9 bases, with 8 bases between. The V gene's germline CDR1 is SEHNR and CDR2 FQNEAQ (reference sequence). There are 12 residues in the CDR3.

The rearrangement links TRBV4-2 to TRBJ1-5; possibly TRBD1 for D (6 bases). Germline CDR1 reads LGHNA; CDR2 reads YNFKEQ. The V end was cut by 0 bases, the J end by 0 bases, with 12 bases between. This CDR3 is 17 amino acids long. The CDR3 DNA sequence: TGTGCCAGCAGCCAAGAGGACAGAGTCTATAGCAATCAGCCCCAGCATTTT. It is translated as CASSQEDRVYSNQPQHF.

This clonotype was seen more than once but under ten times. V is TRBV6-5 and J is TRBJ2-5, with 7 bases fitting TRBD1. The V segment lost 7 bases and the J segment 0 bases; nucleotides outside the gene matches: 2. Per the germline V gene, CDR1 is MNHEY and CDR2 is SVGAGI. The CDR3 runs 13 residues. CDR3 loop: CASKQGYQETQYF. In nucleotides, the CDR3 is TGTGCCAGCAAACAGGGGTACCAAGAGACCCAGTACTTC.

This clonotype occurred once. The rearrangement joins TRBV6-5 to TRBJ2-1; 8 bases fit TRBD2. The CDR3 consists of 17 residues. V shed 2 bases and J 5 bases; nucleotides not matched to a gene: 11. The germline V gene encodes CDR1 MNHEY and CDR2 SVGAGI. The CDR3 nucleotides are TGTGCCAGCAGTTACACTTCACCGGGACTAGGGCACAATGAGCAGTTCTTC. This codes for CASSYTSPGLGHNEQFF.

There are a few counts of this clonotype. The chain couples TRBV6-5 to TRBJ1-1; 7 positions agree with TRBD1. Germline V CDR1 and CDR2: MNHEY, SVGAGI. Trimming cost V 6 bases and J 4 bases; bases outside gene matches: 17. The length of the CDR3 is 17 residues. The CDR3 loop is CASSQAVWGRGITEAFF. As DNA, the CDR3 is TGTGCCAGCAGCCAGGCGGTATGGGGCAGGGGGATCACTGAAGCTTTCTTT.

CDR3 DNA: TGCGCCAGCAGCCAATTGGGACAGGTATTAGGAAACACCATATATTTT. It encodes CASSQLGQVLGNTIYF. The J gene is TRBJ1-3, the V gene TRBV4-3, with TRBD1 matching over 8 bases. The CDR3 is 16 amino acids. The germline CDR1 and CDR2 sequences are LGHNA and YSLEER. V lost 2 bases, J lost 4 bases, and 7 bases stayed unmatched.

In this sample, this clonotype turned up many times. CDR3 DNA sequence: TGTGCCAGTAGTATTACCGGGACAGGGGGCAATGAGCAGTTCTTC. Its protein product is CASSITGTGGNEQFF. The rearrangement links TRBV19 to TRBJ2-1, with 11 bases lining up with TRBD1. Losses at the gene ends were 3 bases for V and 6 bases for J; bases not matched to a gene: 4. This CDR3 region has 15 residues. CDR1 is LNHDA, CDR2 SQIVND, per germline (reference sequence).

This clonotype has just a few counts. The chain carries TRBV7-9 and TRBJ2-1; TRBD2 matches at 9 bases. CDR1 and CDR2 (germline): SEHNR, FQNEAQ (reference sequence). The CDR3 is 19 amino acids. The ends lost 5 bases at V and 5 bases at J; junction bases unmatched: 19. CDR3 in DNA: TGTGCCAGCAGCCTGGAGGCCTTAGGACGACTAGCGGCACACAATGAGCAGTTCTTC. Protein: CASSLEALGRLAAHNEQFF. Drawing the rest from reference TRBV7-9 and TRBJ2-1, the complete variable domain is DTGVSQNPRHKITKRGQNVTFRCDPISEHNRLYWYRQTLGQGPEFLTYFQNEAQLEKSRLLSDRFSAERPKGSFSTLEIQRTEQGDSAMYLCASSLEALGRLAAHNEQFFGPGTRLTVL.

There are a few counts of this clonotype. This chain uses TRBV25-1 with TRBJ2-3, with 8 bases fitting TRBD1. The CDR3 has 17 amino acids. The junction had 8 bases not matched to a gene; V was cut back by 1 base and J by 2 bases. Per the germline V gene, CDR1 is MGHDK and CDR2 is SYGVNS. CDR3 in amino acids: CASSEFFPTGDTDTQYF. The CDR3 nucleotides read TGTGCCAGCAGTGAATTCTTTCCGACAGGGGACACAGATACGCAGTATTTT.

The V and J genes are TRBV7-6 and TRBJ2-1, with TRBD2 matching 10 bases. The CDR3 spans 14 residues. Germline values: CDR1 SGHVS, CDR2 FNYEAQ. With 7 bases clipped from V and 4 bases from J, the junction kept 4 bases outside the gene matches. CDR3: CASTIAGGYNEQFF. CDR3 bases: TGTGCCAGCACAATAGCGGGGGGATACAATGAGCAGTTCTTC.

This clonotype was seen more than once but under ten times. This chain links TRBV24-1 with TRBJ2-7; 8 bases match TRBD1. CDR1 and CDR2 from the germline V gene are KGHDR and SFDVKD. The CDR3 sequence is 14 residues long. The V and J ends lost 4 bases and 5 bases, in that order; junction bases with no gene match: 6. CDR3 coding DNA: TGTGCCACCAGTGACGTGGACAGGGATGACGAGCAGTACTTC. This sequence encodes CATSDVDRDDEQYF.

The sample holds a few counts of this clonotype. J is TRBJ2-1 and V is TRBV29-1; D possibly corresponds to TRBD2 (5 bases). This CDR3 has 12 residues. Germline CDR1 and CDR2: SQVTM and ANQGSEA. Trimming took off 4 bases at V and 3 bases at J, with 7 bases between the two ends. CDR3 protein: CSVVGIYNEQFF. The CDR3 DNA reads TGCAGCGTTGTCGGGATCTACAATGAGCAGTTCTTC.

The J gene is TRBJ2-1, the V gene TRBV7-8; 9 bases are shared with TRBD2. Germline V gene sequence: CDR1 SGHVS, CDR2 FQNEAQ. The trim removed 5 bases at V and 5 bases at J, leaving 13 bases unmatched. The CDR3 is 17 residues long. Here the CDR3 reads CASSPLPLREGNNEQFF. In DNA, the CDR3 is TGTGCCAGCAGCCCCCTACCACTGCGGGAGGGAAACAATGAGCAGTTCTTC.

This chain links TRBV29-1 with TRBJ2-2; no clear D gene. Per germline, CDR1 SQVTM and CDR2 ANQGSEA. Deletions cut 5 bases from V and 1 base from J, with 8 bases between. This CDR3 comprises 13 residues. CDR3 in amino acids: CSVRVMNTGELFF. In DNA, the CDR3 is TGCAGCGTTCGAGTCATGAACACCGGGGAGCTGTTTTTT.

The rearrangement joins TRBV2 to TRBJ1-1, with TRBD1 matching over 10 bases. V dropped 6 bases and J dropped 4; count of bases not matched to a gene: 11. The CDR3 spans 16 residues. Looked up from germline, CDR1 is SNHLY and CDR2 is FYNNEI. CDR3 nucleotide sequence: TGTGCCAGCAGGAAAACCGGGACAGGGGCTGCCACTGAAGCTTTCTTT. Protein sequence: CASRKTGTGAATEAFF.

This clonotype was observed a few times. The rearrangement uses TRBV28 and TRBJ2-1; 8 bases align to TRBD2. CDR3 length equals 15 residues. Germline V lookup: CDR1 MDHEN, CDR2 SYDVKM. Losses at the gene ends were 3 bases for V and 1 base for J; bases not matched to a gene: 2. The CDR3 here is CASSLERESYNEQFF. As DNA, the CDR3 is TGTGCCAGCAGTTTGGAGCGGGAGTCCTACAATGAGCAGTTCTTC.

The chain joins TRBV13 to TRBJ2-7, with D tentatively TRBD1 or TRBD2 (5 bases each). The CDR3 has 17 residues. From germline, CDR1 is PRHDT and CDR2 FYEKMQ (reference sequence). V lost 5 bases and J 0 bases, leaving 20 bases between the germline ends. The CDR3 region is CASSRDGGSGSSYEQYF. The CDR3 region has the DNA TGTGCCAGCAGCCGAGACGGCGGATCAGGGAGCTCCTACGAGCAGTACTTC.

CDR3 sequence reads: CASSDSDNNEQFF. The DNA for the CDR3 is TGTGCCAGCAGTGACTCGGACAACAATGAGCAGTTCTTC. The chain couples TRBV6-4 to TRBJ2-1, with a possible D match to TRBD1 (5 bases). Per germline, CDR1 MRHNA and CDR2 SNTAGT. The CDR3 sequence is 13 residues long. V was pared by 0 bases and J by 5 bases, with 5 bases between.